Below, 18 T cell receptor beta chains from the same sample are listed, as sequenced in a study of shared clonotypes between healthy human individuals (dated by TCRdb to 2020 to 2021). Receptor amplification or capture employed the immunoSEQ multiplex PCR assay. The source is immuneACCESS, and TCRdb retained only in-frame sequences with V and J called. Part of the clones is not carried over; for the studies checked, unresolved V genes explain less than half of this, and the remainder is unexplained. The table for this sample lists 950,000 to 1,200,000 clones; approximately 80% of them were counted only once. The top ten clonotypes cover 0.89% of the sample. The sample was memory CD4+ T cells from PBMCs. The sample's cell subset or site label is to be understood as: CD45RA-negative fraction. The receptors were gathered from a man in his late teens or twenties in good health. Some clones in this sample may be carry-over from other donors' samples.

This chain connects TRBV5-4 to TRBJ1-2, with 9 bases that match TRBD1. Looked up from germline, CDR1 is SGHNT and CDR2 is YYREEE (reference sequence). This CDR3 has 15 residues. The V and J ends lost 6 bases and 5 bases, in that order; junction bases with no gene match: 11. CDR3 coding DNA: TGTGCCAGCACCCAAACGTGGACAGGGGCATATGGCTACACCTTC. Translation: CASTQTWTGAYGYTF.

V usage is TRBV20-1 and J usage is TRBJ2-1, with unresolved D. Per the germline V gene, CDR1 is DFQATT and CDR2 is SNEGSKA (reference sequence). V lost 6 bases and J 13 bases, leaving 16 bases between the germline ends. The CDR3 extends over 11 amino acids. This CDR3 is CSALRNGRQFF. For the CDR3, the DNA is TGCAGTGCCCTGCGGAATGGGCGACAGTTCTTC.

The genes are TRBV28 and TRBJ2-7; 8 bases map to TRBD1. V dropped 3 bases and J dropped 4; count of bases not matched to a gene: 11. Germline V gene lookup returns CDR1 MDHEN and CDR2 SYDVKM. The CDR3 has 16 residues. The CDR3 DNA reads TGTGCCAGCAGTTTGGGGGACAGGCTCTCTTCTTACGAGCAGTACTTC. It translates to CASSLGDRLSSYEQYF.

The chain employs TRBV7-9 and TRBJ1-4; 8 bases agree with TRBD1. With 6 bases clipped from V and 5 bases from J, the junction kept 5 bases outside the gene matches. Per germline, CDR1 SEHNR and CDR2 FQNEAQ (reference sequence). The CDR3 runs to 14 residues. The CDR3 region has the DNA TGTGCCAGCAGTTTACAGGGGGTAAATGAAAAACTGTTTTTT. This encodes CASSLQGVNEKLFF. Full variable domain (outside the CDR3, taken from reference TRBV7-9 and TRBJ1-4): DTGVSQNPRHKITKRGQNVTFRCDPISEHNRLYWYRQTLGQGPEFLTYFQNEAQLEKSRLLSDRFSAERPKGSFSTLEIQRTEQGDSAMYLCASSLQGVNEKLFFGSGTQLSVL.

CDR3 coding DNA: TGTGCCAGCAGAGCTGCAGTGCAGCAGTACTTC. Its translation is CASRAAVQQYF. V usage is TRBV28 and J usage is TRBJ2-7; D is unclear. This CDR3 is 11 amino acids long. Germline CDR1 reads MDHEN; CDR2 reads SYDVKM. The V gene lost 6 bases and the J gene lost 8 bases, with 11 bases spanning the gap.

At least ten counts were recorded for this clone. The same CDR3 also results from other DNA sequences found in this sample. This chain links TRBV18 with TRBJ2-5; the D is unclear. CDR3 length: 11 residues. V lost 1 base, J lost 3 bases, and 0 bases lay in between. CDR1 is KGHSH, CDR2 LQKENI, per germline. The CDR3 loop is CASSPQETQYF. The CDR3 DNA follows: TGTGCCAGCTCACCACAAGAGACCCAGTACTTC.

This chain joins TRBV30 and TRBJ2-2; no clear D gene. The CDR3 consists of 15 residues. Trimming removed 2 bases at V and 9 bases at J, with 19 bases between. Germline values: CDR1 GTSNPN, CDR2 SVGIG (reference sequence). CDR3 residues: CAWSMTTRRPWELFF. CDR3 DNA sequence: TGTGCCTGGAGTATGACGACAAGGCGTCCCTGGGAGCTGTTTTTT. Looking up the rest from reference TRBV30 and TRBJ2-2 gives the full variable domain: SQTIHQWPATLVQPVGSPLSLECTVEGTSNPNLYWYRQAAGRGLQLLFYSVGIGQISSEVPQNLSASRPQDRQFILSSKKLLLSDSGFYLCAWSMTTRRPWELFFGEGSRLTVL.

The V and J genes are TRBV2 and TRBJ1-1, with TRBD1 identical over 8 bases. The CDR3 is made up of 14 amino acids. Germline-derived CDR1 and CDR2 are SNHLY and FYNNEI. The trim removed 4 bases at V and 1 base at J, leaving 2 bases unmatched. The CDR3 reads CASSGQGTNTEAFF. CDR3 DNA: TGTGCCAGCAGTGGACAGGGGACGAACACTGAAGCTTTCTTT.

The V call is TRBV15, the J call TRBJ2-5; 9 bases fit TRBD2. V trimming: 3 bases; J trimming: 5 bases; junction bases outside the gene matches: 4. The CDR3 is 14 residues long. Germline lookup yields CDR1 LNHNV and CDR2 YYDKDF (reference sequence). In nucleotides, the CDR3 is TGTGCCACCAGCAGTAGCGGGAGAAGGGAGACCCAGTACTTC. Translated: CATSSSGRRETQYF.

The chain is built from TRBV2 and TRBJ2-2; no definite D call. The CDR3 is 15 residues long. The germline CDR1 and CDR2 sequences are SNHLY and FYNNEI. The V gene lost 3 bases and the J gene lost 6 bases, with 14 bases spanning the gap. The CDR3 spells CASSDKVAAPGELFF. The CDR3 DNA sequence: TGTGCCAGCAGTGATAAGGTGGCAGCCCCCGGGGAGCTGTTTTTT.

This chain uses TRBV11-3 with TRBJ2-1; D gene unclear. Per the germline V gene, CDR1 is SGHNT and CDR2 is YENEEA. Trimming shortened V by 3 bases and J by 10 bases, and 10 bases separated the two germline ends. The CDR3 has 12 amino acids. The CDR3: CASSLMGHEQFF. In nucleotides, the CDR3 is TGTGCCAGCAGCTTGATGGGCCACGAGCAGTTCTTC.

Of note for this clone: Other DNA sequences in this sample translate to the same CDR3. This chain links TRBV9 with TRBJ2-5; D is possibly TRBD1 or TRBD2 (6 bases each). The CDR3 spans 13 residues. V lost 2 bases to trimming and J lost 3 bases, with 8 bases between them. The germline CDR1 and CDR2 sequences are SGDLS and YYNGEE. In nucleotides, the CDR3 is TGTGCCAGCAGCGTTAGGGGGGAAGAGACCCAGTACTTC. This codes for CASSVRGEETQYF. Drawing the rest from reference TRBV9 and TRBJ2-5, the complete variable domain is DSGVTQTPKHLITATGQRVTLRCSPRSGDLSVYWYQQSLDQGLQFLIQYYNGEERAKGNILERFSAQQFPDLHSELNLSSLELGDSALYFCASSVRGEETQYFGPGTRLLVL.

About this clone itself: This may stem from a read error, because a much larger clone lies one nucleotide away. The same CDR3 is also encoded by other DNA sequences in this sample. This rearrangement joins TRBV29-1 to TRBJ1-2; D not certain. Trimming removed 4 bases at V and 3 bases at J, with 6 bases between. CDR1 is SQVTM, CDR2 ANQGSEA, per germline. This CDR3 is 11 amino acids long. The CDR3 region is CSVGQDYGYTF. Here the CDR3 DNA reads TGCAGCGTTGGGCAGGACTATGGCTACACCTTC.

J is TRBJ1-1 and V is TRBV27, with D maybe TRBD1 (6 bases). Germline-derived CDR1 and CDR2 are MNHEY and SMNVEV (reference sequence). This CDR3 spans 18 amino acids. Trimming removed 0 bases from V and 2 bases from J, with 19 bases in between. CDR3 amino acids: CASSLSGGRGDYNTEAFF. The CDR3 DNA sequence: TGTGCCAGCAGTTTATCGGGGGGGCGAGGTGATTATAACACTGAAGCTTTCTTT.

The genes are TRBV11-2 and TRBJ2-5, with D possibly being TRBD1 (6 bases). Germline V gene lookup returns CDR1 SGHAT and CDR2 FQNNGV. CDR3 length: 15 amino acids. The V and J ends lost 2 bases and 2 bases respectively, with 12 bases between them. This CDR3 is CASSLYWTAQETQYF. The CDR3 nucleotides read TGTGCCAGCAGCTTATATTGGACAGCACAAGAGACCCAGTACTTC.

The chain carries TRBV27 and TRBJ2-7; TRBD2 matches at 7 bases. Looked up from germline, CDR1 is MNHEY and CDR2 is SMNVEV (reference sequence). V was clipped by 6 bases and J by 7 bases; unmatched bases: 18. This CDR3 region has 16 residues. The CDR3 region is CASRNTWGRALGEQYF. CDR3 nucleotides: TGTGCCAGCAGAAACACTTGGGGGAGGGCTTTGGGTGAGCAGTACTTC.

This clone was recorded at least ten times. In nucleotides, the CDR3 is TGTGCCAGCAGACTAACGATGATCGACGAGCAGTACTTC. Protein product: CASRLTMIDEQYF. The chain has TRBV28 and TRBJ2-7; unclear D gene. The CDR3 sequence is 13 residues long. Germline V gene sequence: CDR1 MDHEN, CDR2 SYDVKM. V was clipped by 6 bases and J by 5 bases, with 14 bases between them.

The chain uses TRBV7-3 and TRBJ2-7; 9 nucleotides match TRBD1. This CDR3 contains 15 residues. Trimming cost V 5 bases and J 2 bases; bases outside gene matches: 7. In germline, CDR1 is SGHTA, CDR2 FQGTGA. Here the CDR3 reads CASSADRGAAYEQYF. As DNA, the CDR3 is TGTGCCAGCAGCGCTGACAGGGGGGCAGCCTACGAGCAGTACTTC. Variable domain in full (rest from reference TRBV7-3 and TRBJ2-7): GAGVSQTPSNKVTEKGKYVELRCDPISGHTALYWYRQSLGQGPEFLIYFQGTGAADDSGLPNDRFFAVRPEGSVSTLKIQRTERGDSAVYLCASSADRGAAYEQYFGPGTRLTVT.